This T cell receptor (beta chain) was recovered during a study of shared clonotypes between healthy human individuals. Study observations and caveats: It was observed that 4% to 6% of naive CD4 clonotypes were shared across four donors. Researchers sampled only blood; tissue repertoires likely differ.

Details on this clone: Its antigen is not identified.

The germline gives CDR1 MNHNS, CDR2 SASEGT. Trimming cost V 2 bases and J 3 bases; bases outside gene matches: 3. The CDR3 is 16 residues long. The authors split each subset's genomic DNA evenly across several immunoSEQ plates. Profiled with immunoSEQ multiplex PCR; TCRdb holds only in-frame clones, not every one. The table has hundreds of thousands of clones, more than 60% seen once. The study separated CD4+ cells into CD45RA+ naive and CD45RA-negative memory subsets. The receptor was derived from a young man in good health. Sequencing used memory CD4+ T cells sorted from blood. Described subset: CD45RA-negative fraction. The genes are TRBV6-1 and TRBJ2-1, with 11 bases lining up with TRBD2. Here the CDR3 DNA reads TGTGCCAGCAGTGAACTGACTAGCGGGAACTACAATGAGCAGTTCTTC. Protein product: CASSELTSGNYNEQFF.